This T cell receptor (beta chain) was retrieved from a study of cytomegalovirus exposure and HLA in healthy donors. Study findings and constraints: Cytomegalovirus-associated status was assigned to about 180 TCR beta chains.

V lost 5 bases and J lost 6; bases outside the gene matches: 7. The length of the CDR3 is 15 residues. The V gene's germline CDR1 is SEHNR and CDR2 FQNEAQ (reference sequence). Assay used: immunoSEQ multiplex PCR; TCRdb lists only in-frame clones, some missing. The table lists approximately 170,000 clones, 84% of them singletons, with about a tenth in the top ten. Worth noting for this clone: The antigen is unknown.

The sequenced sample consisted of PBMCs. This sequence was found in a man aged 30 to 39 in good health and CMV-seropositive. The V call is TRBV7-9, the J call TRBJ2-2; TRBD1 matches at 9 bases. DNA for the CDR3: TGTGCCAGCAGCCCGGGGACAGGGAGGGCCGGGGAGCTGTTTTTT. This gives the protein CASSPGTGRAGELFF.